This is a list of T cell receptor beta chains from one sample in a study of T cells in Graves' hyperthyroidism and ophthalmopathy. Each CDR3 protein gets one entry after TCRdb re-called the multiplex PCR reads with MiXCR. Here the sample spans some 600,000 distinct CDR3 sequences, 14% being singletons. Material for sequencing was blood. The receptors shown here come from a woman aged 25-40 years with Graves' hyperthyroidism that later progressed to Graves' ophthalmopathy. CDR3s include the opening cysteine and the closing phenylalanine or tryptophan. The D gene is left open where the match is weak. For some rows the clone size is stated as once, few or many, or as a class when expanded; others skip it.

D	V	J	size	DNA	CDR3
TRBD1	TRBV19	TRBJ1-5	many	TGTGCCAGTAGCGTACAGGGGACGGGCAATCAGCCCCAGCATTTT	CASSVQGTGNQPQHF
NA	TRBV7-2	TRBJ1-2	NA	TGTGCCAGCAGCTTATCCTCAGGGAGAGGCTATGGCTACACCTTC	CASSLSSGRGYGYTF
TRBD1	TRBV29-1	TRBJ1-2	many	TGCAGCGGTGGGACAGGGGGTGCCTATGGCTACACCTTC	CSGGTGGAYGYTF
NA	TRBV5-1	TRBJ1-1	many	TGCGCCAGCAGCTTGAAAGACCCAATCACTGAAGCTTTCTTT	CASSLKDPITEAFF
NA	TRBV29-1	TRBJ2-1	many	TGCAGCGTTGAAGAGGGATACCTCTACAATGAGCAGTTCTTC	CSVEEGYLYNEQFF
NA	TRBV6-1	TRBJ2-5	NA	TGTGCCAGCAGCCCGGGACGAATGGGGACCCAGTACTTC	CASSPGRMGTQYF
TRBD1	TRBV6-1	TRBJ1-4	many	TGTGCCAGCAGTCAGCCGGGACAGGGAGAGGGAAAACTGTTTTTT	CASSQPGQGEGKLFF
NA	TRBV20-1	TRBJ2-7	NA	TGCAGTGCCCATTTGGGCAGCCCGTCCTACGAGCAGTACTTC	CSAHLGSPSYEQYF
NA	TRBV18	TRBJ2-4	many	TGTGCCAGCTCACCACCTCTTGGGGATGGCAAAAACATTCAGTACTTC	CASSPPLGDGKNIQYF
NA	TRBV7-3	TRBJ2-2	many	TGTGCCAGCAGCTTAAAGCCCAGACCCGGGGAGCTGTTTTTT	CASSLKPRPGELFF
NA	TRBV4-1	TRBJ2-3	many	TGCGCCAGCAGAGGGACTCCCGTCGGAGGCACAGATACGCAGTATTTT	CASRGTPVGGTDTQYF
NA	TRBV6-1	TRBJ1-5	many	TGTGCCCGATCCCGGTCCCGTACCGCCGGGGATCAGCCCCAGCATTTT	CARSRSRTAGDQPQHF
NA	TRBV29-1	TRBJ2-7	many	TGCAGCGTGGAGAGAACAGGATTAGACTACGAGCAGTACTTC	CSVERTGLDYEQYF
NA	TRBV27	TRBJ1-4	many	TGTGCCAGCAGATCCGCGGAGGGAAAACTGTTTTTT	CASRSAEGKLFF
NA	TRBV30	TRBJ2-2	NA	TGTGCCTGGAGTAAGGGCGACACCGGGGAGCTGTTTTTT	CAWSKGDTGELFF
NA	TRBV6-1	TRBJ1-3	many	TGTGCCAGCAGCCCCACAGGGCCCGGAAACACCATATATTTT	CASSPTGPGNTIYF
NA	TRBV6-1	TRBJ1-1	NA	TGTGCCAGCACCCTAGCGTGGGCGGGGAACACTGAAGCTTTCTTT	CASTLAWAGNTEAFF
NA	TRBV5-1	TRBJ2-5	few	TGCGCCAGCAGCTTGGCCGAAGTTAGGGGACAAGAGACCCAGTACTTC	CASSLAEVRGQETQYF
TRBD1	TRBV20-1	TRBJ2-7	many	TGCAGTGCTACAACGGGACAGGGGTTGCACGAGCAGTACTTC	CSATTGQGLHEQYF
TRBD2	TRBV13	TRBJ2-3	many	TGTGCCAGCAGAAGTCCGGGGCGGGAGATTGCAGATACGCAGTATTTT	CASRSPGREIADTQYF
NA	TRBV6-2/TRBV6-3	TRBJ1-1	many	TGTGCCAGCAGTTACGGGACACCAAAAGGTGAAGCTTTCTTT	CASSYGTPKGEAFF
NA	TRBV3-1	TRBJ2-7	NA	TGTGCCGGCAGCGGTTCAGGCTACGAGCAGTACTTC	CAGSGSGYEQYF
NA	TRBV28	TRBJ2-4	few	TGTGCCAGCAGTTTGGCAAACATTCAGTACTTC	CASSLANIQYF
NA	TRBV20-1	TRBJ2-7	many	TGCAGTGCTAGAGGGGGGGGCGGCGAGCAGTACTTC	CSARGGGGEQYF
NA	TRBV29-1	TRBJ1-1	NA	TGCAGCGTCTTATCCGGACAAAACACTGAAGCTTTCTTT	CSVLSGQNTEAFF
NA	TRBV13	TRBJ2-3	many	TGTGCCAGCAGCTTAGCAGCGAACACAGATACGCAGTATTTT	CASSLAANTDTQYF
NA	TRBV7-3	TRBJ1-3	many	TGTGCCAGCAGCCGAAACTCGGGAAACACCATATATTTT	CASSRNSGNTIYF
NA	TRBV11-2	TRBJ1-5	many	TGTGCCAGCAGCTCGGGGGGTCCCGGGAATCAGCCCCAGCATTTT	CASSSGGPGNQPQHF
TRBD1	TRBV15	TRBJ1-6	many	TGTGCCACCAGCAGTGAACAGGGGGCTCGGTCACCCCTCCACTTT	CATSSEQGARSPLHF
TRBD2	TRBV27	TRBJ2-5	many	TGTGCCAGCCTGACTAGCGGACATCAAGAGACCCAGTACTTC	CASLTSGHQETQYF
TRBD1	TRBV6-1	TRBJ1-1	NA	TGTGCCACCCGGGCGCGGGACAGCCAAACTGAAGCTTTCTTT	CATRARDSQTEAFF
NA	TRBV30	TRBJ1-3	many	TGTGCCTGGAGTGACCTAAACACCATATATTTT	CAWSDLNTIYF
NA	TRBV19	TRBJ2-2	NA	TGTGCCAGTAAAGGGGGAGGATCCGGGGAGCTGTTTTTT	CASKGGGSGELFF
NA	TRBV11-2	TRBJ2-7	many	TGTGCCAGCAGCTTAGCGCCGTCTAGCGTGAGCAACGAGCAGTACTTC	CASSLAPSSVSNEQYF
TRBD1	TRBV6-2/TRBV6-3	TRBJ2-7	NA	TGTGCCAGCAGTTACTCCGGGACAGTCCCCTACGGGCAGTACTTC	CASSYSGTVPYGQYF
NA	TRBV7-8	TRBJ2-1	NA	TGTGCCAGCAGCTCCTTAGCGTCCCACAATGAGCAGTTCTTC	CASSSLASHNEQFF
NA	TRBV11-1	TRBJ2-7	NA	TGTGCCAGCAGCTTAGGGAGCAGCACTTACGAGCAGTACTTC	CASSLGSSTYEQYF
NA	TRBV20-1	TRBJ1-2	NA	TGCAGTGCTAGAGATCGCCCGAGGGGCTACACCTTC	CSARDRPRGYTF
NA	TRBV6-5	TRBJ1-1	many	TGTGCCAGCAGTTACACCCCAAACGGGACAGAAGCTTTCTTT	CASSYTPNGTEAFF
NA	TRBV27	TRBJ2-3	few	TGTGCCAGCAGTTTTCATCCCACAGATACGCAGTATTTT	CASSFHPTDTQYF
TRBD2	TRBV20-1	TRBJ2-1	many	TGCAGTGCCAGGACTAGCGGGAGCGGCACCTACAATGAGCAGTTCTTC	CSARTSGSGTYNEQFF
TRBD1	TRBV12-3/TRBV12-4	TRBJ1-6	NA	TGTGCCAGCAGGGAAGACAGGGTGAAGAATTCACCCCTCCACTTT	CASREDRVKNSPLHF
NA	TRBV6-1	TRBJ2-2	NA	TGTGCCAGCAGCACCCAGGGGAACACCGGGGAGCTGCTTTTT	CASSTQGNTGELLF
NA	TRBV3-1	TRBJ1-4	NA	TGTGCCAGCAGCCAAGGAGAGGGGTCGGAAAAACTGTTTTTT	CASSQGEGSEKLFF
TRBD2	TRBV27	TRBJ2-5	many	TGTGCCAGCAGCAGACTAGCGGAAGAGACCCAGTACTTC	CASSRLAEETQYF
TRBD1	TRBV6-1	TRBJ1-5	NA	TGTGCCAGCAGTCACGACAGGGGCTTCAATCAGCCCCAGCATTTT	CASSHDRGFNQPQHF
TRBD1	TRBV29-1	TRBJ2-2	many	TGCAGCGTGGCCGGGACAGGGGCGTTCTCGAACACCGGGGAGCTGTTTTTT	CSVAGTGAFSNTGELFF
TRBD1	TRBV11-2	TRBJ1-6	many	TGTGCCAGCAGCGTCGCGGGACAGGGAAATAATTCACCCCTCCACTTT	CASSVAGQGNNSPLHF
NA	TRBV5-1	TRBJ2-7	NA	TGCGCCAGCAAGGCTAGCGACTACGAGCAGTACTTC	CASKASDYEQYF
TRBD2	TRBV9	TRBJ2-1	many	TGTGCCAGCAGCGTAGCTGCGAATAGCGGGAGTCTTATGGAGCAGTTCTTC	CASSVAANSGSLMEQFF
NA	TRBV7-2	TRBJ2-1	many	TGTGCCAGCAGCCCACAGGGCACTGAGCAGTTCTTC	CASSPQGTEQFF
NA	TRBV12-3/TRBV12-4	TRBJ2-7	many	TGTGCCAGCAGCTACGGGACTTCCTACGAGCAGTACTTC	CASSYGTSYEQYF
TRBD1	TRBV18	TRBJ2-1	NA	TGTGCCAGCTCACCACAAATCCGGGACAGCCTTTTCAATGAGCAGTTCTTC	CASSPQIRDSLFNEQFF
NA	TRBV12-3/TRBV12-4	TRBJ2-3	many	TGTGCCAGCAGTTTGAGCTACCAAGATACGCAGTATTTT	CASSLSYQDTQYF
TRBD2	TRBV7-9	TRBJ2-1	NA	TGTGCCAGCAGCTTCTTAGCGGGAGATCAGTTCTTC	CASSFLAGDQFF